Below are 23 T cell receptor beta chains sequenced from a single sample in a study of Graves' ophthalmopathy and Graves' hyperthyroidism. The sequenced template was RNA, covering the TCR beta CDR3 region. RT-PCR was first run with HTBI primers, then multiplex PCR in a second round. A single record per CDR3 protein comes from TCRdb applying MiXCR to the multiplex PCR reads. Seen here are 600,000 to 700,000 distinct CDR3 sequences, about two fifths observed once, and the top ten hold 3.3%. The sample consisted of peripheral blood. The source is an adult man with Graves' ophthalmopathy.

On this clonotype itself: A read error may produce the germline difference seen at one junction end. The chain is built from TRBV13 and TRBJ1-6; D remains ambiguous. The CDR3 covers 15 residues. CDR1 and CDR2 (germline): PRHDT, FYEKMQ (reference sequence). The CDR3, as DNA: TGCGCCAGCAGCCAAGATCTTGAATGGAATTCACCCCTCCACTTT. This gives the protein CASSQDLEWNSPLHF.

About this clonotype: Given a much more abundant clone one base away, this may be a read error. The rearrangement joins TRBV19 to TRBJ2-2, with 12 bases fitting TRBD1. The CDR3 spans 15 residues. Germline values: CDR1 LNHDA, CDR2 SQIVND (reference sequence). In DNA, the CDR3 is TGTGCCAGCCGGGACAGGGGGCTTGACACCGAGGAGCTGTTTTTT. Its protein product is CASRDRGLDTEELFF.

This clonotype was detected ten times or more. The gene calls are TRBV12-3 or TRBV12-4 and TRBJ2-7, with TRBD1 identical over 8 bases. The CDR3 covers 16 residues. Trimming at V came to 5 bases and at J to 0 bases, leaving 9 bases not matched to a gene. CDR3 sequence (DNA): TGTGCCAGCAGTCCCCGATTCGGACAGGGCTCCTACGAGCAGTACTTC. Protein sequence: CASSPRFGQGSYEQYF.

This clonotype was observed at least ten times. This sequence joins TRBV7-6 and TRBJ2-5, with D uncertain. This CDR3 region has 13 residues. CDR1 is SGHVS and CDR2 is FNYEAQ in the germline V gene. Trimming shortened V by 0 bases and J by 9 bases, and 11 bases separated the two germline ends. For the CDR3, the DNA is TGTGCCAGCAGCTTAGCGGGTCTTAGGGCCCAGTACTTC. Amino acid sequence: CASSLAGLRAQYF.

This clonotype has more than one count but fewer than ten. A clone one base away is much larger, so this may be a read error. This chain connects TRBV5-4 to TRBJ2-7; D not resolved. This CDR3 has 12 residues. The V end lost 0 bases, the J end lost 4 bases, and 5 bases lay between the germline ends. Germline-derived CDR1 and CDR2 are SGHNT and YYREEE (reference sequence). The CDR3 DNA follows: TGTGCCAGCAGCTTGGGGGAATACGAGCAGTACTTC. This gives the protein CASSLGEYEQYF.

This clonotype was picked up many times. The chain combines TRBV20-1 with TRBJ1-2; D unclear. Germline V lookup: CDR1 DFQATT, CDR2 SNEGSKA (reference sequence). The CDR3 runs 12 residues. Between the trimmed V and J ends, which lost 0 bases and 5 bases, there was a span of 7 bases. CDR3 nucleotides: TGCAGTGCTAGAGATGGGGATTATGGCTACACCTTC. Its translation is CSARDGDYGYTF.

This clonotype was seen at least ten times. One end of the junction does not line up with germline, which may come from a read error. The genes are TRBV5-1 and TRBJ2-5, with no clear D. Germline CDR1 SGHRS, CDR2 YFSETQ. The CDR3 consists of 11 residues. The CDR3 nucleotides read TGTGCCAGCAGCTACCAAGAGACCCAGTACTTC. Its translation is CASSYQETQYF.

The chain links TRBV4-2 to TRBJ2-6; unclear D gene. Germline lookup yields CDR1 LGHNA and CDR2 YNFKEQ. The V end lost 1 base, the J end lost 12 bases, and 4 bases lay between the germline ends. This CDR3 has 11 residues. CDR3 sequence (DNA): TGTGCCAGCAGCCAAGCGTTCGTCCTGACTTTC. Protein product: CASSQAFVLTF.

This clonotype was counted between two and nine times. The gene calls are TRBV4-3 and TRBJ1-1; TRBD1 matches 11 bases. Germline V CDR1 and CDR2: LGHNA, YSLEER. V shed 0 bases, J shed 6 bases, and the junction held 9 bases outside the gene matches. The CDR3 runs to 17 residues. CDR3 DNA sequence: TGCGCCAGCAGCCAAGACCCATGGGACAGGGGGAGGTCTGAAGCTTTCTTT. As protein: CASSQDPWDRGRSEAFF.

This clonotype was seen at least ten times. The CDR3 DNA reads as TGCAGTGCTAGAGAGGACAGGGACTACGAGCAGTACTTC. It codes for CSAREDRDYEQYF. The chain uses TRBV20-1 and TRBJ2-7, with TRBD1 identical over 8 bases. V lost 0 bases, J lost 3 bases, and 1 base stayed unmatched. The CDR3 is 13 residues long. Germline CDR1 reads DFQATT; CDR2 reads SNEGSKA (reference sequence).

The rearrangement joins TRBV25-1 to TRBJ2-2; possible D gene TRBD1, 5 bases. The CDR3 contains 14 residues. Per germline, CDR1 MGHDK and CDR2 SYGVNS. Trimming left V 6 bases short and J 6 bases short, with 14 bases between. The chain's CDR3 is CASRGRVPAGELFF. DNA for the CDR3: TGTGCCAGCAGGGGCAGGGTACCAGCCGGGGAGCTGTTTTTT.

As regards this clonotype: One base away lies a much larger clone, so this may be a sequencing read error. The chain joins TRBV20-1 to TRBJ2-7; 8 positions match TRBD2. Germline V gives CDR1 DFQATT, CDR2 SNEGSKA (reference sequence). The CDR3 sequence is 15 residues long. CDR3 region: CSATRRSGGTYGQYF. CDR3 sequence (DNA): TGCAGTGCTACCCGAAGGAGCGGGGGCACCTACGGGCAGTACTTC.

This clonotype was seen at least ten times. The chain has TRBV29-1 and TRBJ2-2, with D possibly matching TRBD1 (5 bases). The CDR3 runs 13 residues. V was trimmed by 6 bases and J by 1 base, leaving 9 bases between them. Germline values: CDR1 SQVTM, CDR2 ANQGSEA. The CDR3 spells CSVSRVNTGELFF. In DNA, the CDR3 is TGCAGCGTCAGCAGGGTGAACACCGGGGAGCTGTTTTTT.

This clonotype has just a few counts. The chain recombines TRBV29-1 with TRBJ2-5; D may match TRBD1 or TRBD2 (5 bases each). Germline lookup yields CDR1 SQVTM and CDR2 ANQGSEA. The CDR3 runs to 10 residues. Between the trimmed V and J ends, which lost 6 bases and 7 bases, there was a span of 9 bases. In DNA, the CDR3 is TGCAGCGTAGAGGGGCGGACCCAGTACTTC. It is translated as CSVEGRTQYF.

This clonotype was recorded a few times. The V call is TRBV6-6, the J call TRBJ2-7; D possibly corresponds to TRBD1 (6 bases). Trimming cost V 5 bases and J 0 bases, with 14 bases left between them. The germline gives CDR1 MNHNY, CDR2 SVGAGI (reference sequence). This CDR3 spans 15 amino acids. The CDR3 nucleotides read TGTGCCAGCAGTGGGGTCCAGGGGCTCTCCTACGAGCAGTACTTC. It is translated as CASSGVQGLSYEQYF.

There are many counts of this clonotype. The rearrangement links TRBV7-9 to TRBJ1-1; no clear D gene. Looked up from germline, CDR1 is SEHNR and CDR2 is FQNEAQ (reference sequence). The V and J ends lost 4 bases and 2 bases respectively, with 11 bases between them. The length of the CDR3 is 14 residues. The CDR3 region has the DNA TGTGCCAGCAGCTCCCCCCGGGATAACACTGAAGCTTTCTTT. This translates into CASSSPRDNTEAFF.

Concerning this clonotype itself: A much larger clone lies one base from this, so it may be a read error. The chain joins TRBV6-1 to TRBJ1-5, with D hard to call. The CDR3 extends over 16 amino acids. The V gene's germline CDR1 is MNHNS and CDR2 SASEGT. The CDR3 DNA sequence: TGTGCCAGCAGTGAAATTGCGGTGAGGAGCAATCAGCTCCAGCATTTT. This gives the protein CASSEIAVRSNQLQHF.

The chain carries TRBV10-3 and TRBJ2-5; D is undetermined. This CDR3 has 14 amino acids. Germline V gives CDR1 ENHRY, CDR2 SYGVKD. V dropped 4 bases and J dropped 1 base, with 10 bases sitting between them. CDR3 region: CAISVGVLQETQYF. The DNA for the CDR3 is TGTGCCATCAGTGTTGGGGTACTCCAAGAGACCCAGTACTTC.

The chain has TRBV5-1 and TRBJ2-7; unclear D gene. The germline CDR1 and CDR2 sequences are SGHRS and YFSETQ. The length of the CDR3 is 15 residues. V dropped 3 bases and J dropped 2 bases, with 15 bases sitting between them. The CDR3 reads CASSSGAVLTYEQYF. The CDR3 DNA sequence: TGCGCCAGCAGCTCGGGTGCGGTTCTCACCTACGAGCAGTACTTC.

As for this clonotype: The germline gene is not matched at one end of the junction; a read error may be the cause. The chain is built from TRBV19 and TRBJ2-5; 13 nucleotides align to TRBD2. CDR3 length: 19 amino acids. CDR1 is LNHDA, CDR2 SQIVND, per germline (reference sequence). The CDR3 nucleotides read TGTGCCTGTAGTATAGGGGGACTAGCGGGACTGAAGAGTGAAGAGACCCAGTACTTC. Translated, it gives CACSIGGLAGLKSEETQYF. Full variable domain (outside the CDR3, taken from reference TRBV19 and TRBJ2-5): DGGITQSPKYLFRKEGQNVTLSCEQNLNHDAMYWYRQDPGQGLRLIYYSQIVNDFQKGDIAEGYSVSREKKESFPLTVTSAQKNPTAFYLCACSIGGLAGLKSEETQYFGPGTRLLVL.

The chain couples TRBV15 to TRBJ1-4, with D uncertain. V gave up 0 bases and J gave up 10 bases, with 9 bases separating them. The CDR3 is made up of 13 amino acids. Germline V CDR1 and CDR2: LNHNV, YYDKDF (reference sequence). In DNA form, the CDR3 reads TGTGCCACCAGCAGAGAGGGATCCTCAAAACTGTTTTTT. Residues: CATSREGSSKLFF.

The chain uses TRBV10-3 and TRBJ1-1; D remains unclear. Trimming took off 8 bases at V and 5 bases at J, with 15 bases between the two ends. In germline, CDR1 is ENHRY, CDR2 SYGVKD. This CDR3 has 13 residues. CDR3 amino acids: CAIARRAATEAFF. The CDR3 DNA is TGTGCCATCGCTAGGCGGGCTGCGACTGAAGCTTTCTTT.

This clonotype was counted at least ten times. The V and J genes are TRBV12-5 and TRBJ2-5; 7 bases match TRBD1. The CDR3 is made up of 13 amino acids. V lost 6 bases, J lost 5 bases, and 6 bases stayed unmatched. The germline V gene encodes CDR1 LGHNT and CDR2 FRNRAP. This CDR3 is CASGLGQWETQYF. CDR3 nucleotides: TGTGCTAGTGGCCTGGGACAGTGGGAGACCCAGTACTTC.